Detailed here is one T cell receptor beta chain. This clone's antigen is unknown. Nothing much larger sits one base from this clone, and base qualities are not available. The sequencer listed for this sample is Illumina HiSeq 2500. Quantitative 5'-RACE with molecular barcodes was used to prepare TCR beta libraries. Per the authors' processing: Disease-linked TCR variants were identified with a new computational method built on a probabilistic model of VDJ rearrangement. TCRdb reanalyzed the raw reads on its own, using fastp at Q25 for trimming and MiXCR for clone calling, and kept in-frame beta chains. Every CDR3 protein is listed once, alongside the most common genes and DNA of its rows. TCRdb's processing, not the authors', yielded these V and J calls. The sample table contains about 300,000 distinct CDR3 sequences; only one count was recorded for around 20% of them. The ten biggest clones cover 3.5% of the sample.

The data originate from a study of CD8 T cells in ankylosing spondylitis (dated by TCRdb to the late 2010s). Looking at the study overall: The study set out to find disease-linked TCR variants by profiling T cell receptor beta repertoires in ankylosing spondylitis patients and healthy donors. The full study cohort was made up of approximately 27 ankylosing spondylitis patients and 108 healthy donors. Peripheral blood was sampled, and synovial fluid was also collected from ankylosing spondylitis patients. What the work shows at the level of the full study, not this receptor alone: A CD8+ phenotype was shown by the disease-linked clones, which were found at relatively low frequencies in peripheral blood. Blood from ankylosing spondylitis patients appeared to be characterized by a TCR beta motif composed of eight highly homologous amino acid variants. Some motif variants had previously been reported in the synovial fluid and blood of reactive arthritis patients, which suggests shared mechanisms of disease initiation. The disease-linked clones were reported as significantly enriched in matched synovial fluid samples from ankylosing spondylitis patients.

The germline V gene gives CDR1 as SGHTA and CDR2 as FQGNSA. V loses 2 bases, J loses 4 bases, and the germline ends lie 14 bases apart. The CDR3 spans 15 residues, from the cysteine through the phenylalanine. Only the CDR3 DNA stays, 45 bases, in frame from base 1. This TCR was recovered from a female donor with ankylosing spondylitis or in good health (not recorded which). Sequencing was done on a sample of blood, either unsorted or a sorted T cell fraction (not recorded which). This sequence uses TRBV7-2 and TRBJ2-5, with the D gene not clear enough to name. The DNA reads TGTGCCAGCAGCTTAAGGCTCACGGCAGGAGAGACCCAGTACTTC. This sequence encodes CASSLRLTAGETQYF.